The 18 T cell receptor beta chains below all came from one sample that was sequenced in a study of T-cell reconstitution after alpha-beta-depleted transplantation in children. TCRbeta library preparation incorporated unique molecular identifiers. TCRdb reprocessed the PCR reads with MiXCR, giving one entry per CDR3 protein. The sample lists 500,000 to 750,000 distinct CDR3 sequences; 10% to 15% were seen once. The source material was PBMCs, mostly from graft donor cells, sampled 360 days after TCRalphabeta/CD19-depleted stem cell transplant. The receptors stem from a male patient younger than 18 who had a stem cell transplant for acute myeloid leukemia, so the T cells may come from the graft donor.

This clonotype was counted ten times or more. V and J are TRBV28 and TRBJ1-1; D ambiguous. CDR3 length: 14 residues. Germline V gene data show CDR1 as MDHEN and CDR2 as SYDVKM. The V end lost 4 bases, the J end lost 6 bases, and 15 bases lay between the germline ends. CDR3 amino acids: CASSSRTPGAEAFF. The CDR3 DNA reads TGTGCCAGCAGTTCCAGGACCCCCGGCGCTGAAGCTTTCTTT.

The CDR3 reads CSVNRGTNYGYTF. CDR3 bases: TGCAGCGTAAACAGGGGGACTAACTATGGCTACACCTTC. The chain employs TRBV29-1 and TRBJ1-2, with TRBD1 identical over 8 bases. CDR3 length equals 13 residues. Germline CDR1 and CDR2: SQVTM and ANQGSEA. V lost 6 bases and J lost 0; bases outside the gene matches: 3.

This clonotype was seen more than once but under ten times. The chain combines TRBV7-3 with TRBJ2-3; 10 nucleotides match TRBD2. Looked up from germline, CDR1 is SGHTA and CDR2 is FQGTGA. The CDR3 is 16 amino acids. The ends lost 2 bases at V and 1 base at J; junction bases unmatched: 3. Here the CDR3 reads CASSLLGLAGTDTQYF. The DNA of the CDR3 is TGTGCCAGCAGCTTACTAGGACTAGCGGGCACAGATACGCAGTATTTT.

The chain carries TRBV29-1 and TRBJ1-3; TRBD1 aligns across 8 bases. The junction had 12 bases not matched to a gene; V was cut back by 4 bases and J by 4 bases. CDR1 and CDR2 from the germline V gene are SQVTM and ANQGSEA. The CDR3 length is 16 residues. Here the CDR3 DNA reads TGCAGCGTTGCGCCCCGGTTGGACAGGGAAGGAAACACCATATATTTT. It translates to CSVAPRLDREGNTIYF.

The table lists this clonotype with a few counts. V gene TRBV25-1 combines with J gene TRBJ2-7; 7 positions agree with TRBD2. With V trimmed by 6 bases and J by 4 bases, 9 bases remained unmatched. This CDR3 region has 14 residues. Germline V CDR1 and CDR2: MGHDK, SYGVNS. The CDR3 DNA sequence: TGTGCCAGCAGCAGGACGGGAGGTTGGTACGAGCAGTACTTC. Translating gives CASSRTGGWYEQYF.

Many counts were recorded for this clonotype. The genes are TRBV30 and TRBJ2-3; 8 bases are shared with TRBD2. V dropped 0 bases and J dropped 5; count of bases not matched to a gene: 7. This CDR3 region has 15 residues. CDR1 is GTSNPN and CDR2 is SVGIG in the germline V gene (reference sequence). The CDR3 DNA reads as TGTGCCTGGAGTGTACCGGGAGGGATGGGAGATACGCAGTATTTT. Its protein product is CAWSVPGGMGDTQYF.

The J gene is TRBJ2-7, the V gene TRBV7-3, with no clear D. CDR3 length equals 12 residues. With 0 bases removed from V and 9 bases from J, the gap between germline ends came to 9 bases. From germline, CDR1 is SGHTA and CDR2 FQGTGA. CDR3 DNA sequence: TGTGCCAGCAGCTTAACGGAAGGTACGCAGTACTTC. Its translation: CASSLTEGTQYF.

This clonotype was recorded a few times. The V and J genes are TRBV28 and TRBJ1-3; 7 bases agree with TRBD1. There are 16 residues in the CDR3. With V trimmed by 4 bases and J by 3 bases, 9 bases remained unmatched. Germline CDR1 and CDR2: MDHEN and SYDVKM. CDR3 coding DNA: TGTGCCAGCAGTTGGGGCGACAGGGATAGTGGAAACACCATATATTTT. This gives the protein CASSWGDRDSGNTIYF. The entire variable domain, with the rest obtained from reference TRBV28 and TRBJ1-3, is as follows: DVKVTQSSRYLVKRTGEKVFLECVQDMDHENMFWYRQDPGLGLRLIYFSYDVKMKEKGDIPEGYSVSREKKERFSLILESASTNQTSMYLCASSWGDRDSGNTIYFGEGSWLTVV.

There are a few counts of this clonotype. The V gene is TRBV28, the J gene TRBJ2-7; no clear D gene. This CDR3 contains 14 residues. The V end was cut by 3 bases, the J end by 1 base, with 10 bases between. Per the germline V gene, CDR1 is MDHEN and CDR2 is SYDVKM. CDR3 sequence reads: CASSLRPLSYEQYF. The CDR3 region has the DNA TGTGCCAGCAGTTTGCGACCTCTTTCCTACGAGCAGTACTTC. The variable domain in full, with the rest retrieved from reference TRBV28 and TRBJ2-7, is DVKVTQSSRYLVKRTGEKVFLECVQDMDHENMFWYRQDPGLGLRLIYFSYDVKMKEKGDIPEGYSVSREKKERFSLILESASTNQTSMYLCASSLRPLSYEQYFGPGTRLTVT.

The chain couples TRBV20-1 to TRBJ2-1; D is uncertain. From germline, CDR1 is DFQATT and CDR2 SNEGSKA (reference sequence). This CDR3 region has 19 residues. CDR3: CRGRPPRSDFLQEYNEQFF. The DNA of the CDR3 is TGCAGGGGCCGCCCCCCCCGAAGCGACTTCCTTCAGGAGTACAATGAGCAGTTCTTC.

This clonotype came up many times. The chain combines TRBV12-3 or TRBV12-4 with TRBJ2-7; 7 nucleotides agree with TRBD2. The CDR3 is 14 residues long. Unmatched junction bases numbered 7, after V lost 6 bases and J lost 2 bases. Written as DNA, the CDR3 is TGTGCCAGCAGCCCCCGGGACTATGCCTACGAGCAGTACTTC. It translates to CASSPRDYAYEQYF.

This clonotype has just a few counts. The chain uses TRBV7-9 and TRBJ2-7, with D possibly TRBD2 on 5 matching bases. The CDR3 has 14 amino acids. Germline CDR1 is SEHNR and CDR2 is FQNEAQ (reference sequence). Trimming pared 5 bases from V and 2 bases from J, leaving 13 bases between. CDR3: CASSKARTPYEQYF. In DNA, the CDR3 is TGTGCCAGCAGCAAAGCACGGACTCCCTACGAGCAGTACTTC.

This clonotype came up a few times. V and J are TRBV27 and TRBJ2-7; 9 bases fit TRBD2. Germline CDR1 MNHEY, CDR2 SMNVEV (reference sequence). The CDR3 has 16 amino acids. Trimming cost V 4 bases and J 4 bases; bases outside gene matches: 11. Here the CDR3 reads CASSWAGGPYRYEQYF. The CDR3 region has the DNA TGTGCCAGCAGTTGGGCGGGAGGGCCCTATCGATACGAGCAGTACTTC.

V usage is TRBV7-2 and J usage is TRBJ2-7; 13 bases match TRBD2. Looked up from germline, CDR1 is SGHTA and CDR2 is FQGNSA. The CDR3 runs to 15 residues. J lost 6 bases, V lost 4 bases, and 6 bases had no gene match. The CDR3 DNA reads TGTGCCAGCAGCTCTCGGACTAGCGGGAGTCGCGAGCAGTACTTC. The encoded protein is CASSSRTSGSREQYF.

This clonotype was found a few times. This chain links TRBV6-2 or TRBV6-3 with TRBJ2-3; 10 nucleotides align to TRBD2. The length of the CDR3 is 17 residues. J gave up 3 bases and V 4 bases, and 10 bases lay outside the gene matches. In germline, CDR1 is MNHEY, CDR2 SVGEGT. CDR3 region: CASSFLRFSGRTDTQYF. DNA for the CDR3: TGTGCCAGCAGTTTCCTACGATTTAGCGGGAGGACAGATACGCAGTATTTT.

This clonotype was observed at least ten times. The chain couples TRBV12-3 or TRBV12-4 to TRBJ2-1; possible D gene TRBD1, 6 bases. This CDR3 has 15 residues. V was pared by 5 bases and J by 0 bases, with 11 bases between. The CDR3 here is CASSPEDSSYNEQFF. The CDR3 coding sequence is TGTGCCAGCAGTCCCGAGGACAGCTCCTACAATGAGCAGTTCTTC.

This clonotype was counted between two and nine times. V and J are TRBV5-1 and TRBJ2-7, with D uncertain. The CDR3 runs to 14 residues. Germline-derived CDR1 and CDR2 are SGHRS and YFSETQ. Trimming left V 0 bases short and J 3 bases short, with 10 bases between. The CDR3 DNA follows: TGCGCCAGCAGCTTGGGGCAGGATATCTACGAGCAGTACTTC. Translating it yields CASSLGQDIYEQYF.

This clonotype appeared a few times. The chain links TRBV20-1 to TRBJ2-2; D may be TRBD1 (5 bases). V was trimmed by 2 bases and J by 1 base, leaving 8 bases between them. CDR1 and CDR2 (germline): DFQATT, SNEGSKA (reference sequence). The CDR3 contains 14 residues. This CDR3 is CSARQGGNTGELFF. DNA of the CDR3: TGCAGTGCTAGACAGGGCGGGAACACCGGGGAGCTGTTTTTT.